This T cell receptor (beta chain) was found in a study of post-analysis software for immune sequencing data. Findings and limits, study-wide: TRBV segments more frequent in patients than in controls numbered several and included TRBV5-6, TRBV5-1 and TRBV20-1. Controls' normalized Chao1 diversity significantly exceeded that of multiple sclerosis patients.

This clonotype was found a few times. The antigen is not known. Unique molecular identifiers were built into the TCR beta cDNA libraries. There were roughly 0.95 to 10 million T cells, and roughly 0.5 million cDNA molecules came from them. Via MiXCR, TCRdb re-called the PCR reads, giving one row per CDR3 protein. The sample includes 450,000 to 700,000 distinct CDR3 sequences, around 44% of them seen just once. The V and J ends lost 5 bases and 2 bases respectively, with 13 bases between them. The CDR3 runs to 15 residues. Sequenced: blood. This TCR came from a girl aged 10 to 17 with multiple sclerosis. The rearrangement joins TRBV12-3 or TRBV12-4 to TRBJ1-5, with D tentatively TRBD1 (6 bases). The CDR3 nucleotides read TGTGCCAGCAGTACGCGACAGGAGGGCAATCAGCCCCAGCATTTT. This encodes CASSTRQEGNQPQHF.